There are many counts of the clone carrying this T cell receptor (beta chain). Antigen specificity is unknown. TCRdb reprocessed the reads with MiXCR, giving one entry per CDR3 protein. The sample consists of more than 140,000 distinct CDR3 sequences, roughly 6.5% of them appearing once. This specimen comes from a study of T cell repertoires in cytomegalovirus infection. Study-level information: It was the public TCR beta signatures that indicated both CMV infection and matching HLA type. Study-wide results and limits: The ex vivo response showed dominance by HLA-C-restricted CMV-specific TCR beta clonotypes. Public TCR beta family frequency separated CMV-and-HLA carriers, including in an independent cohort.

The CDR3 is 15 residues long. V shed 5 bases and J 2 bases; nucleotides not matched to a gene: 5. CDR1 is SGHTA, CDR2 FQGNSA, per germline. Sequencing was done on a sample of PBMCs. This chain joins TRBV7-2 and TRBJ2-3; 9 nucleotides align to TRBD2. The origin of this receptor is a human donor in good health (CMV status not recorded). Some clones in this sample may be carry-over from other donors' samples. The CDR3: CASSEGTSLTDTQYF. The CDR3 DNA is TGTGCCAGCAGCGAAGGGACTAGCCTCACAGATACGCAGTATTTT.